This TCR beta chain derives from a study of shared clonotypes between healthy human individuals. Points from the study as a whole: For sorted subsets, rarefaction showed incomplete sequencing despite large depth. The study generally estimated greater richness for naive than memory subsets. Sampling was confined to blood; repertoires within tissues likely differ. The authors expected sequencing depth to affect clonotype sharing among donors.

The assay was immunoSEQ multiplex PCR, and TCRdb's table has in-frame clones only and misses some. The top ten hold 1.5% to 2% of the sample, which has about 1.9 million clones, just over 90% seen once. This clone has a handful of counts. Its antigen is not known. The germline V and J ends were trimmed by 6 bases and 0 bases, with 8 bases remaining between them. CDR3 length equals 14 residues. Germline CDR1 is MNHEY and CDR2 is SMNVEV (reference sequence). The naive CD8 fraction comprised CD45RO-negative cells positively selected for CCR7 and excluded terminally differentiated effector memory CD45RA+ cells.

The source of this sequence is a man aged 18 to 30 in good health. Some clones in this sample may be carry-over from other donors' samples. The sample was naive CD8+ T cells from PBMCs. This chain uses TRBV27 with TRBJ2-2; D call uncertain. The CDR3 sequence: CASSPISNTGELFF. The CDR3 nucleotides read TGTGCCAGCAGCCCGATCTCGAACACCGGGGAGCTGTTTTTT.